This TCR beta chain was found in a study of early T cells in non-severe SARS-CoV-2 infection. Individual cDNA molecules carried attached unique molecular identifiers. MiXCR, applied by TCRdb to the 5' RACE reads, yields one record per CDR3 protein. This table holds 60,000 to 75,000 distinct CDR3 sequences, approximately 12% found once. This clonotype was detected many times. J was trimmed by 0 bases and V by 2 bases; bases with no gene match: 0. Germline loops: CDR1 SGHRS, CDR2 YFSETQ. The CDR3 has 14 residues. Sequences were obtained from whole blood. This chain uses TRBV5-1 with TRBJ2-7, with 9 bases lining up with TRBD1. The sequence came from an adult who was a healthcare worker with PCR-confirmed SARS-CoV-2 infection or an uninfected control (not recorded which). The CDR3 region is CASSLQGASYEQYF. The CDR3 nucleotides are TGCGCCAGCAGCTTACAGGGGGCCTCCTACGAGCAGTACTTC.